Listed below are T cell receptor beta chains from one sample, sequenced in a study of Graves' ophthalmopathy and Graves' hyperthyroidism. TCRdb processed the multiplex PCR reads anew with MiXCR; each CDR3 protein has one entry. The sample has hundreds of thousands of distinct CDR3 sequences; approximately 15% are singletons. The sequencing sample was made of peripheral blood. These receptors were obtained from a woman aged 18-29 years with stable Graves' hyperthyroidism. The CDR3 runs from the conserved cysteine through the conserved F or W. D genes are given only for firm matches. A clone size is listed for some rows: how often the clone was seen (once, few, many), or a class if it is expanded.

j_call v_call d_call clone_size cdr3_aa cdr3_nt
TRBJ1-1 TRBV2 - many CARGGDGAGTEAFF TGTGCCAGGGGCGGGGACGGGGCAGGGACTGAAGCTTTCTTT
TRBJ1-1 TRBV7-2 - many CASSFRRAGPFMNTEAFF TGTGCCAGCAGCTTCCGGCGGGCGGGGCCCTTTATGAACACTGAAGCTTTCTTT
TRBJ2-2 TRBV6-2/TRBV6-3 - many CASGIGELFF TGTGCCAGCGGAATAGGGGAGCTGTTTTTT
TRBJ1-2 TRBV6-2/TRBV6-3 - many CASRKSLGHFYGYTF TGTGCCAGCAGAAAAAGTCTCGGACATTTCTATGGCTACACCTTC
TRBJ1-5 TRBV7-8 - many CASSLEARGYSNQPQHF TGTGCCAGCAGCTTAGAGGCACGGGGCTATAGCAATCAGCCCCAGCATTTT
TRBJ1-4 TRBV27 - many CASSLSTRVHEKLFF TGTGCCAGCAGTTTATCGACCAGGGTCCATGAAAAACTGTTTTTT
TRBJ2-5 TRBV12-3/TRBV12-4 - few CASSTSGGHLQETQYF TGTGCCAGCAGCACGTCCGGGGGACATCTACAAGAGACCCAGTACTTC
TRBJ2-5 TRBV20-1 TRBD1 many CSATVLAGTGSETQYF TGCAGTGCTACGGTGCTTGCCGGGACAGGGAGCGAGACCCAGTACTTC
TRBJ2-5 TRBV7-2 - - CASSSLGGETQYF TGTGCCAGCAGCTCCCTGGGAGGAGAGACCCAGTACTTC
TRBJ2-3 TRBV6-4 - few CASSNYGTASTDTQYF TGTGCCAGCAGCAACTACGGGACGGCTAGCACAGATACGCAGTATTTT
TRBJ2-7 TRBV12-3/TRBV12-4 - many CASSRRSDEQYF TGTGCCAGCAGTCGAAGATCTGACGAGCAGTACTTC
TRBJ1-1 TRBV14 - many CASSPPDSPEAFF TGTGCCAGCAGTCCGCCGGACAGCCCTGAAGCTTTCTTT
TRBJ2-5 TRBV5-1 - - CASRSKGLETQYF TGCGCCAGCAGAAGTAAAGGGCTGGAGACCCAGTACTTC
TRBJ2-2 TRBV6-1 - many CASSEWLWGLIASGELFF TGTGCCAGCAGTGAATGGCTCTGGGGATTGATTGCGTCCGGGGAGCTGTTTTTT
TRBJ1-5 TRBV27 - many CASNNGPNQPQHF TGTGCCAGCAACAACGGACCCAATCAGCCCCAGCATTTT
TRBJ1-2 TRBV12-3/TRBV12-4 TRBD1 - CASSLYGTASGYTF TGTGCCAGCAGTTTATACGGGACAGCGAGTGGCTACACCTTC
TRBJ2-5 TRBV2 - many CASSTGREETQYF TGTGCCAGCAGTACGGGCAGGGAAGAGACCCAGTACTTC
TRBJ1-1 TRBV11-1 - many CASSSVEGSEAFF TGTGCCAGCAGCTCCGTTGAGGGGTCTGAAGCTTTCTTT
TRBJ1-1 TRBV6-5 - few CASSYSNPAHTEALF TGTGCCAGCAGTTACTCGAATCCAGCCCACACTGAAGCTCTCTTT
TRBJ1-1 TRBV6-5 TRBD1 many CASSRDLRGRNTEAFF TGTGCCAGCAGTCGGGACTTAAGGGGGCGTAACACTGAAGCTTTCTTT
TRBJ1-3 TRBV9 - many CASMGGSSGNTIYF TGTGCCAGCATGGGGGGGTCTTCTGGAAACACCATATATTTT
TRBJ2-7 TRBV5-1 - few CASSPAGPGTYEQYF TGCGCCAGCAGCCCCGCCGGGCCGGGGACCTACGAGCAGTACTTC
TRBJ1-1 TRBV29-1 - - CSVEDIPGWGTEAFF TGCAGCGTTGAAGATATACCGGGTTGGGGCACTGAAGCTTTCTTT
TRBJ1-2 TRBV6-5 - - CASSYSEVPGRDGYTF TGTGCCAGCAGTTACTCCGAGGTACCGGGGAGAGATGGCTACACCTTC
TRBJ1-5 TRBV6-1 TRBD1 many CASTDRVNQPQHF TGTGCCAGCACGGACAGGGTCAATCAGCCCCAGCATTTT
TRBJ2-7 TRBV27 TRBD1 many CASSRLDRGRYEQYF TGTGCCAGCAGCCGACTAGACAGGGGAAGATACGAGCAGTACTTC
TRBJ1-1 TRBV11-2 TRBD1 many CASSWDRANTEAFF TGTGCCAGCAGCTGGGACAGGGCGAACACTGAAGCTTTCTTT